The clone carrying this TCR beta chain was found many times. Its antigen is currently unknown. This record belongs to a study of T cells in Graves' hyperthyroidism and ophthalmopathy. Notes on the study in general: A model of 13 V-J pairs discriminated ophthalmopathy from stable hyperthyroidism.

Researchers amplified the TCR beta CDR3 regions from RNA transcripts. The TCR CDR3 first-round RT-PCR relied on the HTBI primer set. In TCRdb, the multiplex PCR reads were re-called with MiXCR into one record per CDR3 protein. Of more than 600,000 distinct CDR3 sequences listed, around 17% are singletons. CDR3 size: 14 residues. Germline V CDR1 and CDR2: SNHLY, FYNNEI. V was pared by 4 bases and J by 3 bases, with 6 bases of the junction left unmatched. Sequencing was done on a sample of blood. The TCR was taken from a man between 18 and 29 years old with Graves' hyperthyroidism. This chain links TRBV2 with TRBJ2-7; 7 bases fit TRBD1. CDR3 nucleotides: TGTGCCAGCAGTGTGGGGGACAGAGTCTACGAGCAGTACTTC. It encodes CASSVGDRVYEQYF.